This is a list of T cell receptor beta chains from one sample in a study of blood T cell repertoires in COVID-19. This table comes from immunoSEQ multiplex PCR, and its TCRdb copy is limited to in-frame clones, with some not included. The top ten hold about 4% of the sample, which has roughly 140,000 clones, about four fifths seen once. Sequencing used peripheral blood. All receptors derive from a man between 65 and 85 years old who had recovered from COVID-19. Both conserved end residues are part of each CDR3. The D gene is left open where the match is weak. Some rows have no size entry. The others give once, few or many, or a class for an expanded clone.

j_call: TRBJ2-7; v_call: TRBV5-6; clone_size: -; d_call: TRBD2; cdr3_nt: TGTGCCAGCAGCCCACTAGCGGGAGGGCCAAACGAGCAGTACTTC; cdr3_aa: CASSPLAGGPNEQYF
j_call: TRBJ2-7; v_call: TRBV3-1/TRBV3-2; clone_size: -; d_call: TRBD2; cdr3_nt: TGTGCCAGCAGCCATCTAGCGGGGGGATACGAGCAGTACTTC; cdr3_aa: CASSHLAGGYEQYF
j_call: TRBJ2-7; v_call: TRBV5-1; clone_size: -; d_call: -; cdr3_nt: TGCGCCAGCAGCCCAGGGTGGGGCCGGTCCTACGAGCAGTACTTC; cdr3_aa: CASSPGWGRSYEQYF
j_call: TRBJ2-4; v_call: TRBV12-5; clone_size: -; d_call: -; cdr3_nt: TGTGCTAGTGGTTTGGTAGCGGGCAGCATTGAGGGTATAGCCAAAAACATTCAGTACTTC; cdr3_aa: CASGLVAGSIEGIAKNIQYF
j_call: TRBJ2-5; v_call: TRBV5-4; clone_size: -; d_call: TRBD1; cdr3_nt: TGTGCCAGCAGCCCCCCCGGGACAGGGGAAGAGACCCAGTACTTC; cdr3_aa: CASSPPGTGEETQYF
j_call: TRBJ2-7; v_call: TRBV13; clone_size: once; d_call: TRBD1; cdr3_nt: TGTGCCAGCAGCTGGGGACAGGGAGACGGCGAGCAGTACTTC; cdr3_aa: CASSWGQGDGEQYF
j_call: TRBJ2-5; v_call: TRBV3-1/TRBV3-2; clone_size: -; d_call: -; cdr3_nt: TGTGCCAGCAGCCCTGGGTTACTAGGGGGAAAGACCCAGTACTTC; cdr3_aa: CASSPGLLGGKTQYF
j_call: TRBJ1-4; v_call: TRBV3-1/TRBV3-2; clone_size: -; d_call: -; cdr3_nt: TGTGCCAGCAGCCAAGGGGCAGCTAATGAAAAACTGTTTTTT; cdr3_aa: CASSQGAANEKLFF
j_call: TRBJ2-3; v_call: TRBV28; clone_size: -; d_call: TRBD2; cdr3_nt: TGTGCCAGCAGTCCACTAGCGGGAAAGACAGATACGCAGTATTTT; cdr3_aa: CASSPLAGKTDTQYF
j_call: TRBJ1-2; v_call: TRBV6-5; clone_size: -; d_call: -; cdr3_nt: TGTGCCAGCAGTTACTCGTCGACAATTCCTAACTATGGCTACACCTTC; cdr3_aa: CASSYSSTIPNYGYTF
j_call: TRBJ1-2; v_call: TRBV4-1; clone_size: -; d_call: -; cdr3_nt: TGCGCCAGCAGCCAAGATTCAGGCACCTATGGCTACACCTTC; cdr3_aa: CASSQDSGTYGYTF
j_call: TRBJ1-1; v_call: TRBV19; clone_size: -; d_call: -; cdr3_nt: TGTGCCAGTAGTTTGATAGGGCCCCGGGGGACTGAAGCTTTCTTT; cdr3_aa: CASSLIGPRGTEAFF
j_call: TRBJ2-7; v_call: TRBV2; clone_size: -; d_call: -; cdr3_nt: TGTGCCAGCAGTGATTCTCTAGCAACCTACGAGCAGTACTTC; cdr3_aa: CASSDSLATYEQYF
j_call: TRBJ1-6; v_call: TRBV5-1; clone_size: few; d_call: TRBD1; cdr3_nt: TGCGCCAGCAGCTTGGGGGAGGACAGGGCCCTCCACTTT; cdr3_aa: CASSLGEDRALHF